This entry describes one TCR beta chain. As yet, its antigen is unknown. Germline assignment: CDR1 MNHEY and CDR2 SVGAGI. With 0 bases removed from V and 7 bases from J, the gap between germline ends came to 18 bases. This CDR3 has 16 amino acids. This sample stems from a study of T cell repertoires in cytomegalovirus infection. The wider study: Recently identified HLA-C-restricted CMV epitopes and well-studied HLA-B-restricted CMV epitopes were used by the study.

TCRdb analysed the reads with MiXCR anew, one entry per CDR3 protein. The top ten hold roughly an eighth of the sample, which has approximately 1,000,000 distinct CDR3 sequences, approximately 31% seen once. The chain employs TRBV6-5 and TRBJ1-2, with D tentatively TRBD1 (6 bases). This TCR was recovered from a human donor in good health (CMV status not recorded). Some clones in this sample may be carry-over from other donors' samples. Sequenced material: cultured CD8+ T cells from PBMCs, taken from culture after CMV antigen stimulation. The CDR3 DNA follows: TGTGCCAGCAGTTACTCAGGGACATCCGTGATAGGTGGCTACACCTTC. This gives the protein CASSYSGTSVIGGYTF.